This TCR beta chain was found in a study of shared clonotypes between healthy human individuals. Profiled with immunoSEQ multiplex PCR; TCRdb holds only in-frame clones, not every one. The data show approximately 1.5 million clones, with approximately 98% seen just once and about 0.4% held by the top ten. Study-level points and caveats: Around 5% was the fraction of naive CD4 clonotypes found shared across four donors.

From germline, CDR1 is MNHEY and CDR2 SVGAGI. The V gene lost 1 base and the J gene lost 5 bases, with 8 bases spanning the gap. This CDR3 contains 13 residues. Concerning this clone itself: Its specificity is not known. The same CDR3 is also encoded by other DNA sequences in this sample.

Material for sequencing was naive CD4+ T cells sorted from blood. Subset in this sample: CD45RA+ positively selected. The chain combines TRBV6-5 with TRBJ2-5, with a tentative D call TRBD2 (5 bases). The clonotype was recovered from a man aged 30 to 45 in good health. The CDR3 reads CASSYWRGETQYF. The DNA of the CDR3 is TGTGCCAGCAGTTACTGGAGAGGGGAGACCCAGTACTTC.